The 25 T cell receptor beta chains below were found in one sample sequenced in a study of beta chain features in type 1 diabetes. Study results and caveats: There was a moderate but significant shortening of TCRB CDR3s in all four CD4+ subsets of Type 1 diabetes patients.

Every bit of the isolated RNA underwent reverse transcription, so sequencing read expressed TCRB transcripts. Sequenced by immunoSEQ multiplex PCR; TCRdb stores in-frame clones only, minus some. The sample lists some 350,000 clones; about 14% were seen once. These receptors lack a known antigen. Sequencing was carried out using naive CD4+ T cells from blood. Receptor source: a woman between 18 and 29 years old with type 1 diabetes.

The gene calls are TRBV28 and TRBJ1-5; D is undetermined. The CDR3 has 14 amino acids. Germline V CDR1 and CDR2: MDHEN, SYDVKM. Trimming removed 9 bases at V and 0 bases at J, with 12 bases between. The CDR3 reads CASGRIFSNQPQHF. CDR3 nucleotide sequence: TGTGCCAGTGGCAGGATTTTTAGCAATCAGCCCCAGCATTTT.

CDR3: CASPLLDTQYF. The CDR3 DNA is TGTGCCAGCCCCCTTTTGGATACGCAGTATTTT. The J gene is TRBJ2-3, the V gene TRBV9; no reliable D call. This CDR3 has 11 residues. Germline V gives CDR1 SGDLS, CDR2 YYNGEE. V lost 7 bases and J 6 bases, leaving 9 bases between the germline ends.

This clone was observed a handful of times. The chain is built from TRBV2 and TRBJ1-2; D is undetermined. CDR1 is SNHLY, CDR2 FYNNEI, per germline. This CDR3 is 13 amino acids long. Trimming pared 4 bases from V and 4 bases from J, leaving 10 bases between. Here the CDR3 reads CASSVIQVYGYTF. CDR3 nucleotide sequence: TGTGCCAGCAGTGTAATCCAGGTCTATGGCTACACCTTC.

This clone has just a few counts. The V and J genes are TRBV10-2 and TRBJ1-5; 9 nucleotides line up with TRBD1. This CDR3 has 16 amino acids. The germline CDR1 and CDR2 sequences are WSHSY and SAAADI. With 4 bases clipped from V and 4 bases from J, the junction kept 8 bases outside the gene matches. CDR3 protein: CASSGVGQGGNQPQHF. For the CDR3, the DNA is TGCGCCAGCAGTGGAGTGGGACAGGGTGGGAATCAGCCCCAGCATTTT.

The V call is TRBV18, the J call TRBJ1-2; D remains ambiguous. This CDR3 contains 14 residues. Germline values: CDR1 KGHSH, CDR2 LQKENI. V dropped 2 bases and J dropped 6 bases, with 13 bases sitting between them. The CDR3 coding sequence is TGTGCCAGCTCACCAGGGCAGCCCCCTCATGGCTACACCTTC. It encodes CASSPGQPPHGYTF.

The chain links TRBV19 to TRBJ2-1; no firm D call. The CDR3 runs 14 residues. V lost 5 bases, J lost 8 bases, and 16 bases lay in between. Germline V gene data show CDR1 as LNHDA and CDR2 as SQIVND (reference sequence). CDR3 in amino acids: CASSPYSNRDEQFF. CDR3 nucleotides: TGTGCCAGTAGTCCCTACTCGAATCGGGATGAGCAGTTCTTC.

J is TRBJ1-1 and V is TRBV4-1, with a tentative D call TRBD1 (5 bases). In germline, CDR1 is MGHRA, CDR2 YSYEKL. The CDR3 is 15 residues long. V gave up 0 bases and J gave up 0 bases, with 8 bases separating them. The CDR3 DNA reads as TGCGCCAGCAGCCAAGAAGGACACCTGAACACTGAAGCTTTCTTT. Protein sequence: CASSQEGHLNTEAFF.

The V and J genes are TRBV14 and TRBJ1-2, with 7 nucleotides matching TRBD1. J gave up 4 bases and V 4 bases, and 9 bases lay outside the gene matches. The CDR3 extends over 15 amino acids. CDR1 and CDR2 (germline): SGHDN, FVKESK. CDR3 protein: CASSRRQGGLYGYTF. The CDR3 bases are TGTGCCAGCAGCCGTAGACAGGGTGGACTCTATGGCTACACCTTC.

This clone was found a few times. The chain uses TRBV4-2 and TRBJ2-7; possibly TRBD2 for D (5 bases). The V end lost 3 bases, the J end lost 9 bases, and 12 bases lay between the germline ends. Germline V CDR1 and CDR2: LGHNA, YNFKEQ. The CDR3 length is 12 residues. The chain's CDR3 is CASSQEDQVQYF. In DNA, the CDR3 is TGTGCCAGCAGCCAGGAGGACCAAGTGCAGTACTTC.

This clone was observed a handful of times. The chain employs TRBV7-2 and TRBJ1-1; possibly TRBD1 for D (5 bases). This CDR3 contains 19 residues. The germline V gene has CDR1 SGHTA and CDR2 FQGNSA. Trimming cost V 0 bases and J 4 bases, with 24 bases left between them. Here the CDR3 DNA reads TGTGCCAGCAGCTTAGCGCGGTGGGGGAAGGGGACTATGGTCACTGAAGCTTTCTTT. It is translated as CASSLARWGKGTMVTEAFF.

The chain carries TRBV5-5 and TRBJ2-5, with 12 nucleotides matching TRBD2. This CDR3 has 15 residues. Losses at the gene ends were 4 bases for V and 5 bases for J; bases not matched to a gene: 6. Germline V gives CDR1 SGHKS, CDR2 YYEKEE (reference sequence). CDR3 loop: CASSPWTSGMETQYF. For the CDR3, the DNA is TGTGCCAGCAGCCCCTGGACTAGCGGGATGGAGACCCAGTACTTC.

In its sample, this clone was seen a few times. The chain links TRBV2 to TRBJ2-7, with 8 nucleotides matching TRBD2. Germline V CDR1 and CDR2: SNHLY, FYNNEI. The CDR3 spans 17 residues. Trimming at V came to 2 bases and at J to 6 bases, leaving 15 bases not matched to a gene. The DNA of the CDR3 is TGTGCCAGCAGTGAACTGGGGCGGGAGGCCCCATCCCTCGAGCAGTACTTC. It is translated as CASSELGREAPSLEQYF.

The J gene is TRBJ2-1, the V gene TRBV11-3; 12 nucleotides line up with TRBD2. Per the germline V gene, CDR1 is SGHNT and CDR2 is YENEEA. V lost 0 bases and J lost 9; bases outside the gene matches: 15. This CDR3 comprises 19 residues. CDR3 amino acids: CASSLDGLAGGLRFGEQFF. CDR3 nucleotides: TGTGCCAGCAGCTTAGATGGGCTAGCGGGAGGGCTAAGGTTCGGTGAGCAGTTCTTC. The variable domain in full, completed from reference TRBV11-3 and TRBJ2-1, reads EAGVVQSPRYKIIEKKQPVAFWCNPISGHNTLYWYLQNLGQGPELLIRYENEEAVDDSQLPKDRFSAERLKGVDSTLKIQPAELGDSAVYLCASSLDGLAGGLRFGEQFFGPGTRLTVL.

This clone came up a few times. The V gene is TRBV14, the J gene TRBJ2-5, with D unresolved. The length of the CDR3 is 17 residues. Germline V lookup: CDR1 SGHDN, CDR2 FVKESK. Trimming took 1 base from V and 5 from J, leaving 20 bases between them. The CDR3 loop reads CASSQGGGPFPRETQYF. Written as DNA, the CDR3 is TGTGCCAGCAGCCAAGGTGGCGGTCCCTTTCCCCGGGAGACCCAGTACTTC.

The chain recombines TRBV7-3 with TRBJ2-1, with D maybe TRBD2 (6 bases). The CDR3 runs to 17 residues. Germline V gene lookup returns CDR1 SGHTA and CDR2 FQGTGA. V lost 1 base and J 0 bases, leaving 13 bases between the germline ends. The CDR3 reads CASSLMSAGSSYNEQFF. CDR3 nucleotide sequence: TGTGCCAGCAGCTTAATGTCCGCGGGGAGCTCCTACAATGAGCAGTTCTTC. Full variable domain (missing parts from reference TRBV7-3 and TRBJ2-1): GAGVSQTPSNKVTEKGKYVELRCDPISGHTALYWYRQSLGQGPEFLIYFQGTGAADDSGLPNDRFFAVRPEGSVSTLKIQRTERGDSAVYLCASSLMSAGSSYNEQFFGPGTRLTVL.

The chain uses TRBV7-9 and TRBJ2-2, with 7 positions matching TRBD2. This CDR3 is 15 amino acids long. The V gene's germline CDR1 is SEHNR and CDR2 FQNEAQ (reference sequence). The V gene end was trimmed by 5 bases and the J gene end by 6 bases; junction bases not matched to a gene: 9. The CDR3: CASSREAGVSGELFF. The DNA for the CDR3 is TGTGCCAGCAGCCGGGAGGCCGGGGTTTCCGGGGAGCTGTTTTTT. The entire variable domain, with the rest obtained from reference TRBV7-9 and TRBJ2-2, is as follows: DTGVSQNPRHKITKRGQNVTFRCDPISEHNRLYWYRQTLGQGPEFLTYFQNEAQLEKSRLLSDRFSAERPKGSFSTLEIQRTEQGDSAMYLCASSREAGVSGELFFGEGSRLTVL.

This clone was seen a few times. This chain uses TRBV15 with TRBJ1-4; D gene unclear. Germline CDR1 reads LNHNV; CDR2 reads YYDKDF (reference sequence). V was pared by 6 bases and J by 1 base, with 15 bases between. The CDR3 is 16 residues long. This CDR3 reads CATRGAFTGTNEKLFF. The CDR3 DNA reads as TGTGCCACCAGGGGAGCCTTTACGGGAACTAATGAAAAACTGTTTTTT.

Comments on this clone: In the same sample, other DNA sequences code for this CDR3. This chain uses TRBV7-2 with TRBJ1-2; maybe TRBD1 (6 bases). The CDR3 totals 13 residues. The germline V gene encodes CDR1 SGHTA and CDR2 FQGNSA. V was cut by 6 bases and J by 2 bases, with 10 bases left in between. The DNA for the CDR3 is TGTGCCAGCAGTCCAGACAGGAACTATGGCTACACCTTC. It specifies CASSPDRNYGYTF.

On this clone itself: The same CDR3 is also encoded by other DNA sequences in this sample. This sequence joins TRBV7-2 and TRBJ2-7; possibly TRBD1 for D (6 bases). Trimming left V 1 base short and J 3 bases short, with 7 bases between. The CDR3 spans 13 residues. Germline V lookup: CDR1 SGHTA, CDR2 FQGNSA. The DNA of the CDR3 is TGTGCCAGCAGCTTAGGGACAGTCTACGAGCAGTACTTC. This codes for CASSLGTVYEQYF.

The chain links TRBV18 to TRBJ2-7, with D perhaps matching TRBD2 (5 bases). This CDR3 has 13 amino acids. V shed 3 bases and J shed 5 bases, with 11 bases lying between them. Germline CDR1 and CDR2: KGHSH and LQKENI. CDR3 sequence reads: CASSPGLGDEQYF. CDR3 nucleotide sequence: TGTGCCAGCTCACCCGGACTGGGAGACGAGCAGTACTTC.

The chain joins TRBV9 to TRBJ2-7; perhaps TRBD1 as D (6 bases). Germline V lookup: CDR1 SGDLS, CDR2 YYNGEE. Trimming took off 0 bases at V and 0 bases at J, with 13 bases between the two ends. CDR3 length equals 16 residues. The CDR3 DNA reads TGTGCCAGCAGCGTAGGGGGGCGGTTGAGCTCCTACGAGCAGTACTTC. Translating it yields CASSVGGRLSSYEQYF.

This clone was counted only a few times. The genes are TRBV9 and TRBJ2-5; D is possibly TRBD2 (5 bases). Trimming left V 2 bases short and J 5 bases short, with 10 bases between. From germline, CDR1 is SGDLS and CDR2 YYNGEE. CDR3 length equals 13 residues. For the CDR3, the DNA is TGTGCCAGCAGCGTCCGGGAAGCGGAGACCCAGTACTTC. Its translation: CASSVREAETQYF.

The genes are TRBV21-1 and TRBJ1-1. TRBV21-1 is classified as a pseudogene. The CDR3 has 12 amino acids. This CDR3 is CASRAANTEAFF. The DNA for the CDR3 is TGTGCCAGCAGAGCGGCGAACACTGAAGCTTTCTTT.

This chain joins TRBV11-2 and TRBJ2-3; D not certain. V dropped 5 bases and J dropped 4 bases, with 13 bases sitting between them. CDR3 size: 14 residues. Looked up from germline, CDR1 is SGHAT and CDR2 is FQNNGV. The CDR3 reads CASSPSFSSDTQYF. CDR3 bases: TGTGCCAGCAGCCCTTCTTTCAGTTCAGATACGCAGTATTTT. The full variable domain, with the rest looked up from reference TRBV11-2 and TRBJ2-3, is EAGVAQSPRYKIIEKRQSVAFWCNPISGHATLYWYQQILGQGPKLLIQFQNNGVVDDSQLPKDRFSAERLKGVDSTLKIQPAKLEDSAVYLCASSPSFSSDTQYFGPGTRLTVL.

The rearrangement links TRBV23-1 to TRBJ2-1; D is possibly TRBD2 (6 bases). TRBV23-1 is an ORF; its function is uncertain. The V and J ends lost 10 bases and 5 bases respectively, with 24 bases between them. There are 16 residues in the CDR3. CDR3 protein: CANPKKGRELNNEQFF. CDR3 sequence (DNA): TGCGCCAACCCGAAAAAGGGGCGGGAACTTAACAATGAGCAGTTCTTC.